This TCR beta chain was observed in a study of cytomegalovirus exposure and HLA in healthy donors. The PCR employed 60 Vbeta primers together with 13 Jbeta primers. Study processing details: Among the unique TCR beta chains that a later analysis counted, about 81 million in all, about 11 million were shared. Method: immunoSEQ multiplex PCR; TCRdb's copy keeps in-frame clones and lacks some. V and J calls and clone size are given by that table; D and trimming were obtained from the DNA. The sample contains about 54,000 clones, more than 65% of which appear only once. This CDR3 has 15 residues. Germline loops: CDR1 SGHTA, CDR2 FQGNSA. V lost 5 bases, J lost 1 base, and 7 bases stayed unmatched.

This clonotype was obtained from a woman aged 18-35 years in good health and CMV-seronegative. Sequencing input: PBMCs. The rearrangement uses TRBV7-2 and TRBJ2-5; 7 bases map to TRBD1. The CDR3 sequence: CASSVDRNFQETQYF. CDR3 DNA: TGTGCCAGCAGCGTGGACAGGAACTTCCAAGAGACCCAGTACTTC.